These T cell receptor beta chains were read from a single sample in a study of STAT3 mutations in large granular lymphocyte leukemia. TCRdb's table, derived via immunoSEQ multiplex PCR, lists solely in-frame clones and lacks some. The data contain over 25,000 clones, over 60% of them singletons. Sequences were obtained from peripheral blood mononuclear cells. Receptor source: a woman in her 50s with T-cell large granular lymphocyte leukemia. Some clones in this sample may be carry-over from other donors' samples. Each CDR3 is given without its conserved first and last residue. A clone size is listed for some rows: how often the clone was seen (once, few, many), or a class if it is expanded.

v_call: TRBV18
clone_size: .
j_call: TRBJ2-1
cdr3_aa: ASSPEITRNEQF

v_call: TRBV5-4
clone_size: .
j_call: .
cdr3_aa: ASSWGLAGGFEQY

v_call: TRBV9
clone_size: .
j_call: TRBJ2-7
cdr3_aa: ASSVSGRATYEQY

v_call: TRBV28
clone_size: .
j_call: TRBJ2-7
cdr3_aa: ASSLEGYEQY

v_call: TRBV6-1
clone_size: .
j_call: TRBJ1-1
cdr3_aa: ATRETEAF

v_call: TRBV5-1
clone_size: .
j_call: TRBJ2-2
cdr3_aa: ASSLSVDGELF

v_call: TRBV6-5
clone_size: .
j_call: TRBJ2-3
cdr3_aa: ASALYTTDTQY

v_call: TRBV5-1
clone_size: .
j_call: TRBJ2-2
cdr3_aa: ASSLVMMGNAGELF

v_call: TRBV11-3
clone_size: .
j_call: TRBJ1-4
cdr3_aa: ASSFWRRCEKLF

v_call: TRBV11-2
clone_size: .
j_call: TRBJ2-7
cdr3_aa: ASSLRAGAPAYEQY

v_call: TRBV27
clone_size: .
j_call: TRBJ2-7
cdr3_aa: ASSLGGHDEQY

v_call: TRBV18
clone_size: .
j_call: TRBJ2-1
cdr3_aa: ASSRGNNEQF

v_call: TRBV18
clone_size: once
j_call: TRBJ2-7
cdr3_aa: ASSPERWLEQY

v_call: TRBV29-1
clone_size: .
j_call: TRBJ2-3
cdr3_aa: SALAGVVTDTQY

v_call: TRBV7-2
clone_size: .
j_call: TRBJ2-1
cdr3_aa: ASSLAGASEQF

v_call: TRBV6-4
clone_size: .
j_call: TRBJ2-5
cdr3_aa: ASSEPGQLTPTQY

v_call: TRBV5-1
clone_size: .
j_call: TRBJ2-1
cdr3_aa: ASSLERMSYNEQF

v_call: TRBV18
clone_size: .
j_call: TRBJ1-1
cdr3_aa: ASSPDRENTEAF

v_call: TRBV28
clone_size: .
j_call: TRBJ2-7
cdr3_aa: ATHPQTGSYEQY

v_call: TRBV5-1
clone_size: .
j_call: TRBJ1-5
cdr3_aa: ASSLSLDQPQH

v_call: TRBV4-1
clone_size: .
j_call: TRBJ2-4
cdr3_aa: ASRNADLERGKNIQY

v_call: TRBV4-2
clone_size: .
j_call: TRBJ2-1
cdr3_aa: ASSQAPLGTGLFGVGNEQF

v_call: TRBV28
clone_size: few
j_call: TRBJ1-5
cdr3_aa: ASSLPSNQPQH

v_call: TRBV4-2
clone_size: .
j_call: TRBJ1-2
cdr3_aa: ASSQDVVGVTGYT

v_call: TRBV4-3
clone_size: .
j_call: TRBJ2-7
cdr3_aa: ASSPGVGSFYEQY

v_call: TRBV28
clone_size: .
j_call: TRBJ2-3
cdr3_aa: ASHRGGTDTQY

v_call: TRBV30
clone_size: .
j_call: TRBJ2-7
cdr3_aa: AWRGDRGLGEQY

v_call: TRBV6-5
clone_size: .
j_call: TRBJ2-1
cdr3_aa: ASSYSGSEQF

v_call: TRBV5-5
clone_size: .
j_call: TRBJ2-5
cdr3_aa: ASSPGQATQETQY

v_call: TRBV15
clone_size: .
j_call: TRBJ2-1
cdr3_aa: ATSRDDRTDNEQF

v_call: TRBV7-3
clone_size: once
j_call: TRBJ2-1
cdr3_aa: ASSLTPSNEQF

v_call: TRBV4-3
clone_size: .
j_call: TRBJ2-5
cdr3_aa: ASSQEWGLAGGETQY

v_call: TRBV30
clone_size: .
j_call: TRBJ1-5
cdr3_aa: AWASGSNQPQH

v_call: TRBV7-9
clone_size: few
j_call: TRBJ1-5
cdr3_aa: ASSSTTSGDQPQH

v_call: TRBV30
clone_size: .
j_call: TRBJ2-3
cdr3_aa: AWSVASGLQGTQY

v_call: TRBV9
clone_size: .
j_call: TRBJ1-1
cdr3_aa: ASSVGTGGTEAF

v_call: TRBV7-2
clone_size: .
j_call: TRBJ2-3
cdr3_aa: ASSPGVNPNTDTQY

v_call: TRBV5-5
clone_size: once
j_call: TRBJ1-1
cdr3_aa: ASSLELLTEAF

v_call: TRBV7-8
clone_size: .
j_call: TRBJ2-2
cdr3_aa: ASSLDVAELATGELF

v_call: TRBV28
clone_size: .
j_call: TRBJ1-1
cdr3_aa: ASSLSGGRTEAF

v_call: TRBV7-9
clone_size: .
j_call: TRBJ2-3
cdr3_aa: ASSLVGLSGDTQY

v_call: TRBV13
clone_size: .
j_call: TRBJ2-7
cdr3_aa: ASSLSPLAPYEQY

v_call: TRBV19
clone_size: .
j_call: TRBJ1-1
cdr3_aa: ASSIGDTRKGVAF

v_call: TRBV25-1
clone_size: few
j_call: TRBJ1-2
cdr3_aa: ASTPGGGSRQLGYGYT

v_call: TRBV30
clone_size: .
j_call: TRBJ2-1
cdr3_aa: AHEPGTNEQF

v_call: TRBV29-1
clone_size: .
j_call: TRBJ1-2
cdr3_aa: SVEPRGRSGYT

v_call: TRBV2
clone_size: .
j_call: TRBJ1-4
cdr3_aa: ASRAGGEEKLF

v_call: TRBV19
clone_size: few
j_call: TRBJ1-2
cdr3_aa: ASRPGTVNYGYT

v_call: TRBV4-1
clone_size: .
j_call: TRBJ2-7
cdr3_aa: ASSQPGLAGVVSEQY

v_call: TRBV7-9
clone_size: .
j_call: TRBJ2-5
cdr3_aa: ASSFRAETQY

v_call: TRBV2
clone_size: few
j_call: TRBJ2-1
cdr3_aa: ASSESPRGLNEQF